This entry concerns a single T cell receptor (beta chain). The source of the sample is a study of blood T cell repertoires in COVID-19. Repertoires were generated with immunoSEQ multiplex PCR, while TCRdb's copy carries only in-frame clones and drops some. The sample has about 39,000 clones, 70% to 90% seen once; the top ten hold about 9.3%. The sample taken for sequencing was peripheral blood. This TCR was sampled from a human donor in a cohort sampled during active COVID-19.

The CDR3 is CASSQETGRQPQHF. The CDR3 coding sequence is TGCGCCAGCAGCCAAGAGACAGGGAGGCAGCCCCAGCATTTT. The chain combines TRBV4-3 with TRBJ1-5, with 7 positions matching TRBD1. This CDR3 contains 14 residues. The V and J ends lost 0 bases and 7 bases, in that order; junction bases with no gene match: 3. The V gene's germline CDR1 is LGHNA and CDR2 YSLEER.